This TCR beta chain was captured by sequencing in a study of T cell responses to AZD1222 COVID-19 vaccine. Here immunoSEQ multiplex PCR was the method, and the copy in TCRdb shows in-frame clones only, minus some. The sample comprises some 130,000 clones, 88% of which are singletons, and around 8% rests with the top ten. Germline CDR1 reads SGDLS; CDR2 reads YYNGEE. The CDR3 runs to 14 residues. Trimming shortened V by 0 bases and J by 5 bases, and 11 bases separated the two germline ends. The gene calls are TRBV9 and TRBJ1-2; D is unclear. Here the sequenced sample was peripheral blood, taken on day 0 of AZD1222 vaccination. This TCR was sampled from an adult in good health. The CDR3 nucleotides are TGTGCCAGCAGCGTAGAAGAGGGAACGTATGGCTACACCTTC. Translated: CASSVEEGTYGYTF.